This T cell receptor (beta chain) stems from a study of CD4+ T cells in melanoma. Study results and caveats: Diverse differentiation states were reported for melanoma neoantigen-specific CD4+ T cells. CD8+ T cell, macrophage and B cell function reportedly correlated with neoantigen-specific CD4+ T cells.

A word on this clone: Its antigen is unknown.

Produced via immunoSEQ multiplex PCR; TCRdb's table is partial and in-frame only. This table holds some 120,000 clones, 92% found once. Trimming took off 1 base at V and 3 bases at J, with 9 bases between the two ends. The CDR3 is 15 amino acids. Germline-derived CDR1 and CDR2 are LNHDA and SQIVND (reference sequence). The chain is built from TRBV19 and TRBJ1-4; the D gene is possibly TRBD1 (6 bases). This receptor was obtained from a human donor with melanoma. Input material: peripheral blood. The CDR3 DNA reads as TGTGCCAGTAGTATAGTTGGGGGGCCTAATGAAAAACTGTTTTTT. It codes for CASSIVGGPNEKLFF.